This is a list of T cell receptor beta chains from one sample in a study of blood T cell repertoires in COVID-19. The data were produced by immunoSEQ multiplex PCR, yet TCRdb's version contains in-frame clones alone and is incomplete. Altogether under 250,000 clones are present, roughly four fifths being singletons, with the ten largest covering 4.7%. The sequencing sample was made of peripheral blood. These receptors originate from a woman in her 70s with acute or convalescent COVID-19. Both conserved end residues are part of each CDR3. The D gene is left open where the match is weak. The size of a clone is reported for some rows only, either as once, few or many, or as a class for expanded clones.

>TRBJ1-1|NA|TRBV11-2|NA
CASSVTQGFTEAFF
TGTGCCAGCAGCGTGACACAGGGTTTTACTGAAGCTTTCTTT
>TRBJ1-5|TRBD1|TRBV6-5|NA
CASKPGQNSNQPQHF
TGTGCCAGCAAACCGGGACAGAATAGCAATCAGCCCCAGCATTTT
>TRBJ1-1|NA|TRBV2|once
CAILGGAEAFF
TGTGCCATCCTAGGGGGAGCTGAAGCTTTCTTT
>TRBJ2-5|TRBD1|TRBV4-2|many
CASSQGQGAETQYF
TGTGCCAGCAGCCAAGGACAGGGGGCAGAGACCCAGTACTTC
>TRBJ1-3|NA|TRBV9|once
CASSVSPTGYGNTIYF
TGTGCCAGCAGCGTAAGTCCGACAGGCTATGGAAACACCATATATTTT
>TRBJ2-1|NA|TRBV7-9|many
CASSLAVGGNNEQFF
TGTGCCAGCAGCTTAGCAGTTGGGGGCAATAATGAGCAGTTCTTC
>TRBJ1-6|NA|TRBV6-1|few
CASSERAGLYNSPLHF
TGTGCCAGCAGTGAAAGGGCCGGACTCTATAATTCACCCCTCCACTTT
>TRBJ1-1|NA|TRBV2|NA
CASSEAEGQGTEAFF
TGTGCCAGCAGTGAAGCGGAGGGGCAAGGGACTGAAGCTTTCTTT
>TRBJ2-5|NA|TRBV5-1|NA
CASSPEDNRLGTQYF
TGCGCCAGCAGCCCGGAAGACAACCGACTAGGGACCCAGTACTTC
>TRBJ1-1|NA|TRBV18|NA
CASSLVAVNTEAFF
TGTGCCAGCTCGCTGGTTGCAGTGAACACTGAAGCTTTCTTT
>TRBJ1-6|TRBD1|TRBV7-2|NA
CASSLVWDSSNSPLHF
TGTGCCAGCAGCTTAGTGTGGGACAGCAGTAATTCACCCCTCCACTTT
>TRBJ1-5|TRBD1|TRBV5-1|once
CASSRTGEHQPQHF
TGCGCCAGCAGCAGGACAGGGGAGCATCAGCCCCAGCATTTT
>TRBJ1-2|NA|TRBV18|NA
CASSPPGGRDGYTF
TGTGCCAGCTCACCACCGGGAGGTCGAGATGGGTACACCTTC
>TRBJ1-1|NA|TRBV29-1|NA
CSVLNRVLTTEAFF
TGCAGCGTTCTTAACCGGGTCTTAACCACTGAAGCTTTCTTT
>TRBJ2-3|NA|TRBV5-1|once
CASRNGQITDTQYF
TGCGCCAGCAGGAACGGACAGATCACAGATACGCAGTATTTT
>TRBJ1-5|NA|TRBV19|NA
CASSTTRGGNQPQHF
TGTGCCAGTAGTACCACCAGGGGAGGCAATCAGCCCCAGCATTTT
>TRBJ2-1|TRBD2|TRBV19|once
CASSGGERGGNEQFF
TGTGCCAGTAGTGGCGGGGAGCGGGGGGGCAATGAGCAGTTCTTC
>TRBJ2-3|NA|TRBV29-1|NA
CSVGVGGVTDTQYF
TGCAGCGTTGGGGTAGGGGGGGTCACAGATACGCAGTATTTT
>TRBJ1-6|NA|TRBV7-2|NA
CASSLDSVSPLHF
TGTGCCAGCAGCTTAGACAGTGTTTCACCCCTCCACTTT
>TRBJ2-5|NA|TRBV7-9|few
CASSLVASLQETQYF
TGTGCCAGCAGCTTAGTGGCTAGCCTCCAAGAGACCCAGTACTTC
>TRBJ2-5|NA|TRBV5-4|NA
CASSQTWTAQETQYF
TGTGCCAGCAGCCAGACCTGGACAGCACAAGAGACCCAGTACTTC
>TRBJ1-2|NA|TRBV6-1|NA
CASSESGIYGYTF
TGTGCCAGCAGTGAATCCGGGATCTATGGCTACACCTTC
>TRBJ2-5|TRBD2|TRBV15|NA
CATSRVRTSGETQYF
TGTGCCACCAGCAGGGTCCGGACTAGTGGAGAGACCCAGTACTTC
>TRBJ1-4|NA|TRBV18|few
CASSPGVKSFATNEKLFF
TGTGCCAGCTCCCCCGGGGTTAAATCCTTCGCAACTAATGAAAAACTGTTTTTT
>TRBJ2-1|TRBD2|TRBV20-1|few
CSASPTSGGDEQFF
TGCAGTGCTAGTCCGACTAGCGGTGGGGATGAGCAGTTCTTC
>TRBJ1-2|NA|TRBV10-3|NA
CAISDQGNYGCTF
TGTGCCATCAGTGACCAGGGAAACTATGGCTGCACCTTC
>TRBJ1-1|TRBD1|TRBV7-9|NA
CASSNTGAGSTEAFF
TGTGCCAGCAGCAATACAGGGGCGGGGAGCACTGAAGCTTTCTTT
>TRBJ1-6|NA|TRBV2|NA
CASTLLGSPLHF
TGTGCCAGCACCCTACTAGGGTCACCCCTCCACTTT
>TRBJ1-5|NA|TRBV11-2|NA
CASSPQRGRNQPQHF
TGTGCCAGCAGCCCTCAGCGGGGGAGGAATCAGCCCCAGCATTTT
>TRBJ1-6|TRBD1|TRBV7-9|NA
CASSWDRNNSPLHF
TGTGCCAGCAGCTGGGACAGGAATAATTCACCCCTCCACTTT
>TRBJ2-3|TRBD1|TRBV9|NA
CASSAQGDRTDTQYF
TGTGCCAGCAGCGCACAGGGGGACCGCACAGATACGCAGTATTTT
>TRBJ1-2|TRBD1|TRBV29-1|NA
CSVTGGSGGYTF
TGCAGCGTTACAGGGGGGAGTGGTGGCTACACCTTC
>TRBJ2-5|NA|TRBV6-1|few
CASSEAGQGETQYF
TGTGCCAGCAGTGAAGCGGGCCAGGGAGAGACCCAGTACTTC
>TRBJ1-1|NA|TRBV4-3|NA
CASSQELPGFFMNTEAFF
TGCGCCAGCAGCCAAGAGCTGCCCGGGTTCTTTATGAACACTGAAGCTTTCTTT
>TRBJ2-3|TRBD1|TRBV2|NA
CASSSGTASTDTQYF
TGTGCCAGCAGTTCCGGGACAGCTAGCACAGATACGCAGTATTTT
>TRBJ1-5|TRBD1|TRBV6-5|NA
CASTADRGNQPQHF
TGTGCCAGCACCGCCGACAGGGGAAATCAGCCCCAGCATTTT
>TRBJ1-4|TRBD1|TRBV19|NA
CASSIDRRRTGGATNEKLFF
TGTGCCAGTAGTATAGATCGGAGGAGGACAGGGGGTGCGACTAATGAAAAACTGTTTTTT